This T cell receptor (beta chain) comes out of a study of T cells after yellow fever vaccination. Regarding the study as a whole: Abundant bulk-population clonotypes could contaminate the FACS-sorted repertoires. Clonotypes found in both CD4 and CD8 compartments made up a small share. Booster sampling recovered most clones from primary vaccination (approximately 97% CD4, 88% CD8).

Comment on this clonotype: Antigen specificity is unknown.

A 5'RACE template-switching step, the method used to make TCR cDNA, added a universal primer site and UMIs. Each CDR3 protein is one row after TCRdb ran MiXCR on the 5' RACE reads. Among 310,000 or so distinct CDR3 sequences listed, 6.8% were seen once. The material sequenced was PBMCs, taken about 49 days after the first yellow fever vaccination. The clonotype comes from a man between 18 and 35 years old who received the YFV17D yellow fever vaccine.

CDR3 bases: TGTGCCAGCAGCTATTATGACAGGGATAATTCACCCCTCCACTTT. It codes for CASSYYDRDNSPLHF. The chain uses TRBV5-5 and TRBJ1-6; TRBD1 agrees at 7 bases. V lost 3 bases, J lost 5 bases, and 5 bases stayed unmatched. The CDR3 runs 15 residues. Looked up from germline, CDR1 is SGHKS and CDR2 is YYEKEE (reference sequence).